Following are 8 T cell receptor beta chains from one sample sequenced in a study of CD8+ T cells in alopecia areata. Sequencing used cDNA as its template, made by extracting RNA and reverse transcribing it. Some clones are missing from TCRdb's copy, which holds only in-frame ones; the method was immunoSEQ multiplex PCR. The profile shows around 300,000 clones, 60% of them singletons. The treatment: oral pan-JAK inhibitor, 5-10 mg twice daily. This material consisted of CD4+ T cells sorted from blood, taken at week 52, from a patient treated with tofacitinib. These receptors were taken from a human donor with alopecia areata.

This clone was counted between two and nine times. The genes are TRBV19 and TRBJ2-1, with TRBD2 identical over 8 bases. V lost 3 bases and J lost 2; bases outside the gene matches: 6. The CDR3 extends over 16 amino acids. Germline V gene lookup returns CDR1 LNHDA and CDR2 SQIVND (reference sequence). CDR3 DNA sequence: TGTGCCAGTAGTATCTGGCGGGGGGACCCCTACAATGAGCAGTTCTTC. It translates to CASSIWRGDPYNEQFF.

In DNA form, the CDR3 reads TGTGCCCAGGGGATGGCTACCTCCGATGAAAAACTGTTTTTT. Protein: CAQGMATSDEKLFF. The rearrangement uses TRBV30 and TRBJ1-4, with D possibly TRBD1 on 6 matching bases. Trimming pared 8 bases from V and 6 bases from J, leaving 19 bases between. This CDR3 is 14 amino acids long. Looked up from germline, CDR1 is GTSNPN and CDR2 is SVGIG (reference sequence).

This chain uses TRBV7-2 with TRBJ1-5, with D uncertain. The V and J ends lost 5 bases and 0 bases respectively, with 11 bases between them. Germline CDR1 is SGHTA and CDR2 is FQGNSA. The CDR3 length is 15 residues. The CDR3 DNA follows: TGTGCCAGCAGCCCGGTAGCTAATAGCAATCAGCCCCAGCATTTT. This gives the protein CASSPVANSNQPQHF.

The chain has TRBV7-9 and TRBJ1-1; unclear D gene. This CDR3 spans 12 amino acids. The V end lost 5 bases, the J end lost 1 base, and 5 bases lay between the germline ends. Per germline, CDR1 SEHNR and CDR2 FQNEAQ (reference sequence). The CDR3 DNA sequence: TGTGCCAGCAGCAATAAGAACACTGAAGCTTTCTTT. Its translation: CASSNKNTEAFF.

The gene calls are TRBV7-2 and TRBJ1-2; no reliable D call. The V end lost 5 bases, the J end lost 8 bases, and 6 bases lay between the germline ends. This CDR3 is 10 amino acids long. Germline V gives CDR1 SGHTA, CDR2 FQGNSA. The CDR3 region is CASSLTGYTF. CDR3 in DNA: TGTGCCAGCAGCCTAACGGGCTACACCTTC.

The V gene is TRBV30, the J gene TRBJ1-5; 7 bases are shared with TRBD1. Trimming cost V 0 bases and J 4 bases; bases outside gene matches: 9. There are 16 residues in the CDR3. The germline V gene has CDR1 GTSNPN and CDR2 SVGIG (reference sequence). CDR3 DNA: TGTGCCTGGAGTGTACCTGGGGGGACAGCGAATCAGCCCCAGCATTTT. It specifies CAWSVPGGTANQPQHF.

The chain carries TRBV5-1 and TRBJ2-7, with 7 bases lining up with TRBD1. The germline gives CDR1 SGHRS, CDR2 YFSETQ. The length of the CDR3 is 15 residues. The trim removed 1 base at V and 0 bases at J, leaving 4 bases unmatched. In nucleotides, the CDR3 is TGCGCCAGCAGCTTGACAGGGGTGGGCTCCTACGAGCAGTACTTC. Its protein is CASSLTGVGSYEQYF. The complete variable domain, with remaining parts taken from reference TRBV5-1 and TRBJ2-7, reads KAGVTQTPRYLIKTRGQQVTLSCSPISGHRSVSWYQQTPGQGLQFLFEYFSETQRNKGNFPGRFSGRQFSNSRSEMNVSTLELGDSALYLCASSLTGVGSYEQYFGPGTRLTVT.

V is TRBV4-2 and J is TRBJ1-1; D call uncertain. This CDR3 contains 15 residues. Germline assignment: CDR1 LGHNA and CDR2 YNFKEQ. V was trimmed by 0 bases and J by 6 bases, leaving 14 bases between them. CDR3 loop: CASSQDFHPGAEAFF. In DNA form, the CDR3 reads TGTGCCAGCAGCCAAGACTTCCACCCCGGCGCTGAAGCTTTCTTT.